This T cell receptor (beta chain) was sequenced in a study of blood T cell repertoires in COVID-19 (TCRdb year 2020). Regarding the complete study: Samples covering the acute and convalescent phases of COVID-19 were provided by collaborators in the United States, Italy and Spain. The prospective study material was composed of cDNA or gDNA derived from T cells, B-cell-depleted T cells, or PBMCs. Deeply sampled blood TCRbeta repertoires from subjects exposed to, actively infected with, or recovered from COVID-19 were included in the dataset. HLA class I and class II types, where available, came from metadata supplied by the sample provider rather than from assay-based typing. Samples came from the ongoing ImmuneRACE study (first 160 participants) plus 1,254 subjects from 6 global collaborators. The repertoires were released in a freely available public database intended as a resource for research on the immune response to SARS-CoV-2. Sample metadata almost always included a de-identified subject ID, COVID-19 status, age in years and sex.

A second Seattle source provided samples from volunteer blood donors who had recovered from COVID-19. Collaborating institutions collected whole blood in K2EDTA tubes following their own protocols. For TCRbeta analysis, collaborators shipped samples as frozen whole blood, isolated PBMCs, or DNA extracted from either of those sample types. Broader findings and caveats from the paper: How much clinical and demographic metadata was included differed by source and by participant, and the metadata was provided uncurated.

Based on the germline V gene (reference sequence), the CDR1 and CDR2 sequences are GTSNPN and SVGIG. Trimming takes 3 bases off V and 7 bases off J; junction bases not matched to a gene: 7. The CDR3 holds 13 amino acids from the cysteine to the phenylalanine. Only CDR3 DNA is held: 39 bases, read in frame from base 1. On this clone itself: This clone's antigen is unknown. Per-base qualities were not stored, and no clone one base away is much larger.

TCRbeta CDR3 regions were amplified from genomic DNA by means of the immunoSEQ Assay, a bias-controlled multiplex PCR. Regarding the original processing steps: Nucleated cell counts per sample were estimated from amplification of reference gene primers within the assay. To quantify the absolute abundance of each unique TCRbeta CDR3 rearrangement, sequence reads were collapsed and filtered. Productive Simpson clonality was computed per sample as the square root of Simpson's diversity index over productive rearrangements. The table was pulled from immuneACCESS by TCRdb, which kept in-frame rearrangements only. Such tables lose some clones; where checked, under half of the loss comes from unresolved V genes, and the rest has no known cause. That table is the source of V, J and clone size, and D and trimming were worked out from the DNA. Here the sample has about 260,000 clones; 88% occur a single time. In total, the top ten clones hold roughly 4% of the sample.

Rearrangement joined TRBV30 to TRBJ1-2, and TRBD1 matches 8 of the central bases. The sequence came from a man in his sixties who had recovered from COVID-19. Sequences were obtained from peripheral blood. CDR3 region: CAWSGQGRGGYTF. The nucleotide sequence reads as follows: TGTGCCTGGAGCGGACAGGGACGTGGTGGCTACACCTTC.